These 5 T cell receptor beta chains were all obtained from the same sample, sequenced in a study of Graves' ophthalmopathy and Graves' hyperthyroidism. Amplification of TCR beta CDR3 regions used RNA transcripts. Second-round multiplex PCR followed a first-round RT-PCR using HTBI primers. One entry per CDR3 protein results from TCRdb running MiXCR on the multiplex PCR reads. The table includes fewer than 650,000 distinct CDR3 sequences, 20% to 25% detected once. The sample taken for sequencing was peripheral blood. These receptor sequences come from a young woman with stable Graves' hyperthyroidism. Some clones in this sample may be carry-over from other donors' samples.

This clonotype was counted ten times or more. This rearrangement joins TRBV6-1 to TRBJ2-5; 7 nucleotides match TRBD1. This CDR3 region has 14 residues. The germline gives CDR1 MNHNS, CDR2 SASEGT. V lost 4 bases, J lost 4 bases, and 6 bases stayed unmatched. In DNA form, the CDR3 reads TGTGCCAGCAGTGCACAACAGGGGACAGAGACCCAGTACTTC. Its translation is CASSAQQGTETQYF.

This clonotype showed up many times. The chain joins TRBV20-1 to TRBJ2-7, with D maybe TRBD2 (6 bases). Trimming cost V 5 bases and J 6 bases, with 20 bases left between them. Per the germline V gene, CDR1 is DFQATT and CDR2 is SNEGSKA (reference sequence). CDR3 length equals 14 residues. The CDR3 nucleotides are TGCAGTGCTGAAAATAGCGGTGCTACAGGCGAGCAGTACTTC. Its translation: CSAENSGATGEQYF.

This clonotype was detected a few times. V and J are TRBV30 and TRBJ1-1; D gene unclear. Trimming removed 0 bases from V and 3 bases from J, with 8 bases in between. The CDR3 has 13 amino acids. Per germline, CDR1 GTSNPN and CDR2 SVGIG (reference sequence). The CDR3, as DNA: TGTGCCTGGAGTGTAGGGCTGGACACTGAAGCTTTCTTT. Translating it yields CAWSVGLDTEAFF.

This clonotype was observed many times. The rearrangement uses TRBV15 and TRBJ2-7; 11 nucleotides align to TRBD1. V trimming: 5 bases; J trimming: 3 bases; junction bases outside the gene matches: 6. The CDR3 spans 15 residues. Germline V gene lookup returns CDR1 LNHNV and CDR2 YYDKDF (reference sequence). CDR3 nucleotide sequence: TGTGCCACCAGCCCTCCGGGACAGGGGGTCTACGAGCAGTACTTC. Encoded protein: CATSPPGQGVYEQYF.

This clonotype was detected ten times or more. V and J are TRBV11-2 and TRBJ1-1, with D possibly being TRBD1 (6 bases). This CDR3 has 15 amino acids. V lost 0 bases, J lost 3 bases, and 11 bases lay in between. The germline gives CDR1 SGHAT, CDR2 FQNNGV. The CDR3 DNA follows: TGTGCCAGCAGCTTAGAGGACAGTGTGCACACTGAAGCTTTCTTT. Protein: CASSLEDSVHTEAFF.